Listed here are 28 T cell receptor beta chains from one sample, sequenced in a study of CD8+CD57+ T cells in acquired aplastic anemia. Selection for sequencing was limited to patients who had shown CD8+CD57+ cell expansion by flow cytometry. Genomic DNA provided the template from which TCR beta VDJ and CDR3 profiles were obtained. TCRdb re-derived calls from the reads in MiXCR, one entry per CDR3 protein. The sample has some 140,000 distinct CDR3 sequences, over 50% seen once. Source material: sorted CD4+, CD8+, or CD8+CD57+ T cells (not recorded which) from PBMCs. These receptors were taken from a human donor with aplastic anemia.

On this clonotype: At one end the junction does not follow the germline gene, possibly because of a read error. The V gene is TRBV6-2 or TRBV6-3, the J gene TRBJ1-5, with a tentative D call TRBD1 (6 bases). This CDR3 is 14 amino acids long. In germline, CDR1 is MNHEY, CDR2 SVGEGT. CDR3 region: CASSYGGGNRPQHF. As DNA, the CDR3 is TGTGCCAGCAGTTACGGGGGCGGGAATCGGCCCCAGCATTTT.

This chain uses TRBV19 with TRBJ1-1; a possible D gene is TRBD1 (5 bases). Trimming left V 3 bases short and J 0 bases short, with 11 bases between. The CDR3 consists of 15 residues. Germline lookup yields CDR1 LNHDA and CDR2 SQIVND (reference sequence). The CDR3 loop is CASSISTGMNTEAFF. CDR3 bases: TGTGCCAGTAGTATCTCTACAGGCATGAACACTGAAGCTTTCTTT.

Regarding this clonotype: The conserved final phenylalanine or tryptophan is absent from the CDR3, which likely points to a read error. It is unclear where the CDR3 begins or ends on the DNA, so no DNA is shown, and the CDR3 is as TCRdb lists it. The gene calls are TRBV2 and TRBJ1-1. Germline-derived CDR1 and CDR2 are SNHLY and FYNNEI. The CDR3 spans 13 amino acids, including both terminal residues. CDR3 sequence reads: CASRFNRNTGASS.

At least ten counts were recorded for this clonotype. The chain has TRBV5-1 and TRBJ2-1; 12 bases map to TRBD2. Germline CDR1 and CDR2: SGHRS and YFSETQ. The V segment lost 5 bases and the J segment 7 bases; nucleotides outside the gene matches: 10. The CDR3 contains 16 residues. CDR3 nucleotide sequence: TGCGCCAGCAGGCCTAGACTAGCGGGGGTCGCTAATGAGCAGTTCTTC. Its protein is CASRPRLAGVANEQFF.

Many counts were recorded for this clonotype. J is TRBJ1-1 and V is TRBV10-3; 7 nucleotides line up with TRBD1. CDR1 and CDR2 from the germline V gene are ENHRY and SYGVKD. There are 15 residues in the CDR3. V lost 2 bases and J lost 4; bases outside the gene matches: 7. The CDR3, as DNA: TGTGCCATCAGTGAGCCAATGACAGGGCCCACTGAAGCTTTCTTT. This sequence encodes CAISEPMTGPTEAFF.

The chain uses TRBV2 and TRBJ2-2; D is possibly TRBD2 (7 bases). Trimming took off 8 bases at V and 0 bases at J, with 13 bases between the two ends. CDR3 length: 15 amino acids. The germline gives CDR1 SNHLY, CDR2 FYNNEI. The CDR3, as DNA: TGTGCCAGCCGCACGGGGGGCGCGAACACCGGGGAGCTGTTTTTT. It translates to CASRTGGANTGELFF.

This clonotype was seen only a few times. This chain joins TRBV20-1 and TRBJ2-7; 9 positions match TRBD1. With V trimmed by 6 bases and J by 2 bases, 11 bases remained unmatched. Germline V gene sequence: CDR1 DFQATT, CDR2 SNEGSKA (reference sequence). The CDR3 spans 15 residues. CDR3 bases: TGCAGTGCCCCATCCGGGACAGGGAATCCCTACGAGCAGTACTTC. Protein product: CSAPSGTGNPYEQYF.

This clonotype was picked up many times. The chain couples TRBV6-1 to TRBJ1-2; tentatively, D is TRBD1 (5 bases). CDR1 is MNHNS and CDR2 is SASEGT in the germline V gene. Trimming shortened V by 2 bases and J by 5 bases, and 18 bases separated the two germline ends. The CDR3 totals 16 residues. The CDR3 sequence is CASSEHRGFPDYGYTF. The CDR3 DNA sequence: TGTGCCAGCAGTGAACATAGGGGTTTCCCAGATTATGGCTACACCTTC.

In this sample, this clonotype turned up many times. The genes are TRBV20-1 and TRBJ2-7, with D perhaps assigned TRBD1 or TRBD2 (5 bases each). The CDR3 has 11 residues. Looked up from germline, CDR1 is DFQATT and CDR2 is SNEGSKA (reference sequence). V lost 4 bases and J lost 7, with 11 bases in between. As DNA, the CDR3 is TGCAGTGCTAACCGGGGCCCGGAGCAGTACTTC. Its translation is CSANRGPEQYF.

This clonotype was seen at least ten times. The chain has TRBV7-6 and TRBJ1-2; D remains unclear. Trimming took 0 bases from V and 2 from J, leaving 19 bases between them. From germline, CDR1 is SGHVS and CDR2 FNYEAQ. This CDR3 has 18 residues. CDR3 region: CASSLAAGSPVPNYGYTF. CDR3 nucleotides: TGTGCCAGCAGCTTAGCCGCCGGGAGCCCCGTCCCCAACTATGGCTACACCTTC.

This clonotype was found once. V is TRBV11-1 and J is TRBJ1-5; D possibly corresponds to TRBD1 (5 bases). Deletions cut 5 bases from V and 0 bases from J, with 14 bases between. The CDR3 consists of 16 residues. Germline CDR1 SGHAT, CDR2 FQDESV (reference sequence). The CDR3 loop reads CASSPPGGNSNQPQHF. Written as DNA, the CDR3 is TGTGCCAGCAGCCCCCCGGGGGGAAATAGCAATCAGCCCCAGCATTTT.

This clonotype was found many times. The chain has TRBV11-2 and TRBJ2-7; TRBD2 agrees at 9 bases. The CDR3 covers 14 residues. The ends lost 4 bases at V and 4 bases at J; junction bases unmatched: 5. Germline V gene data show CDR1 as SGHAT and CDR2 as FQNNGV. The CDR3 region has the DNA TGTGCCAGCAGCTCTGGGACTAGCCAATACGAGCAGTACTTC. Translated: CASSSGTSQYEQYF.

The chain has TRBV2 and TRBJ2-7; D may be TRBD2 (6 bases). Germline values: CDR1 SNHLY, CDR2 FYNNEI. Trimming pared 8 bases from V and 6 bases from J, leaving 23 bases between. This CDR3 is 15 amino acids long. CDR3 residues: CASDRRGENEAEQYF. Here the CDR3 DNA reads TGTGCCAGCGATCGGAGGGGAGAGAACGAGGCCGAGCAGTACTTC.

The genes are TRBV2 and TRBJ1-6; D is unclear. The germline CDR1 and CDR2 sequences are SNHLY and FYNNEI. With 4 bases removed from V and 9 bases from J, the gap between germline ends came to 7 bases. The CDR3 contains 12 residues. The CDR3 nucleotides are TGTGCCAGCAGTGCCAACGTTTCACCCCTCCACTTT. This gives the protein CASSANVSPLHF.

This clonotype was recorded at least ten times. The chain carries TRBV19 and TRBJ2-1; 9 bases fit TRBD1. CDR1 and CDR2 (germline): LNHDA, SQIVND (reference sequence). V lost 5 bases to trimming and J lost 4 bases; unmatched junction nucleotides: 3. The CDR3 loop spans 14 amino acids. The CDR3 nucleotides are TGTGCCAGTAGTCAGGACAGGGGTTACAATGAGCAGTTCTTC. This encodes CASSQDRGYNEQFF.

The chain employs TRBV11-1 and TRBJ2-7; 7 bases are shared with TRBD2. With V trimmed by 0 bases and J by 3 bases, 5 bases remained unmatched. Germline V lookup: CDR1 SGHAT, CDR2 FQDESV (reference sequence). The CDR3 loop spans 15 amino acids. The CDR3 DNA is TGTGCCAGCAGCTTAGCGCGGGGGACCCACTACGAGCAGTACTTC. Residues: CASSLARGTHYEQYF.

This clonotype appeared a few times. CDR3 coding DNA: TGTGCCAGCAGTTCCGTAGGTCCTCTCTACAATGAGCAGTTCTTC. Translation gives CASSSVGPLYNEQFF. This chain uses TRBV27 with TRBJ2-1, with unresolved D. Germline V gene data show CDR1 as MNHEY and CDR2 as SMNVEV (reference sequence). The CDR3 contains 15 residues. The V gene lost 4 bases and the J gene lost 3 bases, with 13 bases spanning the gap.

CDR3 nucleotide sequence: TGCAGTGCTCCAGACGGGGACTATGGCTACACCTTC. It codes for CSAPDGDYGYTF. The chain recombines TRBV20-1 with TRBJ1-2; D is unclear. Trimming pared 5 bases from V and 3 bases from J, leaving 10 bases between. The CDR3 runs 12 residues. Germline V lookup: CDR1 DFQATT, CDR2 SNEGSKA (reference sequence).

J is TRBJ2-7 and V is TRBV20-1; 10 bases are shared with TRBD2. V was pared by 6 bases and J by 4 bases, with 9 bases of the junction left unmatched. Per germline, CDR1 DFQATT and CDR2 SNEGSKA (reference sequence). The CDR3 has 14 amino acids. The CDR3 nucleotides are TGCAGTGCGCGACTTCTAGCGGGAGATTACGAGCAGTACTTC. Encoded protein: CSARLLAGDYEQYF.

The chain uses TRBV29-1 and TRBJ2-1, with D unresolved. This CDR3 has 15 amino acids. Trimming stripped 4 bases from V and 0 bases from J, with 13 bases between. Germline V gives CDR1 SQVTM, CDR2 ANQGSEA. CDR3 amino acids: CSVASRPSSYNEQFF. As DNA, the CDR3 is TGCAGCGTTGCCTCGAGACCGAGCTCCTACAATGAGCAGTTCTTC.

Many counts were recorded for this clonotype. The chain carries TRBV5-1 and TRBJ1-1, with TRBD1 matching over 7 bases. CDR1 and CDR2 from the germline V gene are SGHRS and YFSETQ. This CDR3 has 15 residues. V shed 4 bases and J 1 base; nucleotides not matched to a gene: 7. The CDR3 region has the DNA TGCGCCAGCAGCACGGAGGGACAGCCGAACACTGAAGCTTTCTTT. Translated, it gives CASSTEGQPNTEAFF.

V gene TRBV6-1 combines with J gene TRBJ1-6; 8 positions agree with TRBD1. The CDR3 is 16 residues long. Per germline, CDR1 MNHNS and CDR2 SASEGT. Trimming took 4 bases from V and 6 from J; bases not matched to a gene: 8. This CDR3 is CASSARTTGVNSPLHF. The CDR3 bases are TGTGCCAGCAGTGCGAGAACGACAGGGGTTAATTCACCCCTCCACTTT.

CDR3 DNA sequence: TGTGCCAGCAGCTCCCCGGGGGGGCTCACCGGGGAGCTGTTTTTT. Residues: CASSSPGGLTGELFF. The V and J genes are TRBV7-6 and TRBJ2-2; TRBD2 aligns across 8 bases. Germline-derived CDR1 and CDR2 are SGHVS and FNYEAQ. The CDR3 sequence is 15 residues long. V shed 4 bases and J 4 bases; nucleotides not matched to a gene: 5.

The J gene is TRBJ1-2, the V gene TRBV10-3, with D unresolved. Trimming removed 2 bases at V and 0 bases at J, with 4 bases between. The germline gives CDR1 ENHRY, CDR2 SYGVKD. The CDR3 totals 13 residues. The CDR3 sequence: CAISEGANYGYTF. In DNA form, the CDR3 reads TGTGCCATCAGTGAGGGGGCTAACTATGGCTACACCTTC.

The V gene is TRBV29-1, the J gene TRBJ2-7; no firm D call. The CDR3 is 12 residues long. V lost 4 bases to trimming and J lost 4 bases, with 11 bases between them. The germline CDR1 and CDR2 sequences are SQVTM and ANQGSEA. DNA for the CDR3: TGCAGCGTTGCGGGTCAGCCTTACGAGCAGTACTTC. As protein: CSVAGQPYEQYF.

Of note for this clonotype: This sequence may be a read error, since a much larger clone differs from it by one base. The rearrangement uses TRBV12-3 or TRBV12-4 and TRBJ1-2, with TRBD1 as a possible D gene (5 bases). The CDR3 is 13 residues long. CDR3 DNA: TGTGCCAGCAATGACAGACCCGGTCATGGCTACGCCTTC. Encoded protein: CASNDRPGHGYAF.

This clonotype was recorded at least ten times. The CDR3 DNA reads as TGTGCCAGCAGCCCACTTGGACAGGGACTAACTAATGAAAAACTGTTTTTT. Its translation is CASSPLGQGLTNEKLFF. The chain uses TRBV14 and TRBJ1-4; 8 positions agree with TRBD1. CDR3 length equals 17 residues. Per the germline V gene, CDR1 is SGHDN and CDR2 is FVKESK. V was pared by 4 bases and J by 1 base, with 8 bases of the junction left unmatched.

The chain has TRBV2 and TRBJ2-7, with D maybe TRBD1 (6 bases). V was clipped by 6 bases and J by 2 bases, with 11 bases between them. CDR3 length: 13 amino acids. Germline CDR1 reads SNHLY; CDR2 reads FYNNEI. The CDR3 here is CASRENRAYEQYF. The CDR3 DNA reads as TGTGCCAGCAGGGAGAACAGGGCCTACGAGCAGTACTTC.